This T cell receptor (beta chain) was identified in a study of blood T cell repertoires in COVID-19. Study-level background: Samples came from the United States, Italy and Spain, spanning acute and convalescent COVID-19. Sample material is recorded as cDNA or gDNA derived from T cells, B-cell-depleted T cells, or PBMCs.

In the authors' workflow: Cell counts per sample came from amplifying reference gene primers. The assay was immunoSEQ multiplex PCR, and TCRdb's table has in-frame clones only and misses some. V, J and clone size reflect that table, while D and trimming were determined from the DNA. The table has some 190,000 clones, 70% to 90% seen once. The CDR3 runs 14 residues. Germline values: CDR1 PRHDT, CDR2 FYEKMQ (reference sequence). The J segment lost 7 bases and the V segment lost 1 base, leaving 6 bases of the junction unmatched. This sequence originates from a human donor with active or convalescent COVID-19. The donor label of this sample is uncertain. The V call is TRBV13, the J call TRBJ2-5; 7 positions match TRBD1. Sequenced: peripheral blood. CDR3 loop: CASSLEESGGTQYF. Here the CDR3 DNA reads TGTGCCAGCAGCTTAGAGGAGTCAGGGGGGACCCAGTACTTC.